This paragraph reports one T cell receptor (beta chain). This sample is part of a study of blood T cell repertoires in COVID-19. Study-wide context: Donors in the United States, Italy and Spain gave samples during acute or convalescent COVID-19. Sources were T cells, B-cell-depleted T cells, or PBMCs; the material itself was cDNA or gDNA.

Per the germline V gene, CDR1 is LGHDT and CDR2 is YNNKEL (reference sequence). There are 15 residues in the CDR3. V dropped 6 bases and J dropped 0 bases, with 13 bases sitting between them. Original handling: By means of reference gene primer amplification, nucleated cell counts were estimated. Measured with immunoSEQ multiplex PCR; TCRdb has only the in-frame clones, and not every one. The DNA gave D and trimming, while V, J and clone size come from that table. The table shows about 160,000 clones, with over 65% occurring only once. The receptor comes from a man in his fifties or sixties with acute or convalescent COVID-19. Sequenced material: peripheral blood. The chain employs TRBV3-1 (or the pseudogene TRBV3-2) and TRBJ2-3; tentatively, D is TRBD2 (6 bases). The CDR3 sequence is CASSRGISSTDTQYF. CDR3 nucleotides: TGTGCCAGCAGTCGGGGGATCTCTAGCACAGATACGCAGTATTTT.